Described below is a single T cell receptor (beta chain) sequence and its context. Its cognate antigen has yet to be identified. Per-base quality was not reported, and no clone a single base away is much larger than it. Sequences SGHRS (CDR1) and YFSETQ (CDR2) are obtained from the germline V gene. The junction carries 11 bases between V and J, which are trimmed by 1 base and 2 bases respectively. There are 15 amino acids in the CDR3, from cysteine to phenylalanine inclusive. Only the CDR3 DNA is retained, 45 bases long and in frame from the first base. This sample is part of a study of T cell responses to AZD1222 COVID-19 vaccine (dated by TCRdb to the early 2020s). Study-level background: AZD1222 recipients given second doses at about 4 weeks or at about 12 weeks were pooled, since spike-specific TCR depth and breadth were not found to differ between the two schedules. Trial participants were enrolled into age subgroups of 18-55, 56-69 and 70-plus years, which contained around 150, 28 and 57 TCR-sequenced participants, respectively. TCR sequencing was performed for more than 230 trial participants, of whom some 200 were given two doses of AZD1222 and around 25 were given two doses of MenACWY control vaccine.

Study-level results and caveats: Participants were mostly white British, with more females than males. The authors suggested clonal diversity may have been underestimated. After two AZD1222 doses, both the breadth and the depth of spike-specific TCRs were significantly higher than at day 0 and than in MenACWY recipients. Because no day 14 peak-response samples were available, repertoires were characterized only after the peak T cell response. Conclusions about previously exposed vaccinees are limited because only five or six AZD1222 recipients were SARS-CoV-2 seropositive at baseline. In the small 56-69-year group, the increase in depth fell short of significance, most likely because of low power. The whole spike protein was spanned by vaccine-associated CD4 TCRs, and dominant responses were seen in regions 160-218 and 743-854. Nearly half of unique spike-specific TCRs reportedly recognized epitopes outside regions mutated in the B.1.351 and B.1.1.7 variants.

The sample's time point label, decoded: baseline before first vaccination. The vaccinee samples were drawn from two UK trials, COV001 and COV002, one of which was a single-blind randomized controlled phase 2/3 trial testing AZD1222 (ChAdOx1 nCoV-19) in healthy adults. Trial participant PBMC samples were collected at day 0 and day 28 after the second dose for TCRbeta chain sequencing. The CDR3 regions of human TCRbeta chains were analyzed by immunosequencing. The authors processed their data as follows. Repertoire TCRs were checked for matches against a reference library of SARS-CoV-2-specific TCRs that had been generated using the MIRA antigen-specificity platform. Breadth was defined as the fraction of unique TCRs that were SARS-CoV-2-associated. Depth was defined as the fraction of total T cells that were SARS-CoV-2-associated. Using the MIRA data, each spike-specific TCR was assigned both to the spike region to which the TCR was reactive and to a CD4 or CD8 class. Log10-transformed breadth and depth values were compared by one-way ANOVA with Sidak's multiple comparisons tests. TCRdb retrieved this table from immuneACCESS and kept in-frame rearrangements only. Not all clones are present; in checked studies, unresolved V genes account for under half, and no reason is known for the remainder. V and J calls and clone size are as listed in that table; D and trimming were resolved from the DNA. The sample contains about 86,000 clones, roughly 90% of them found a single time. The ten most abundant clones make up approximately 6.3% of the sample.

The source material was peripheral blood, sampled on day 0 of AZD1222 vaccination. This receptor was taken from an adult in good health. The chain employs TRBV5-1 and TRBJ2-3; the D gene cannot be resolved reliably. The DNA is as follows: TGCGCCAGCAGCTTGACGCCTAGTTCCACAGATACGCAGTATTTT. The resulting protein is CASSLTPSSTDTQYF.